Listed here are 28 T cell receptor beta chains from one sample, sequenced in a study of blood T cells in healthy people across ages. A second roughly 6 to 11 cycle PCR used barcoded and J-beta primers. Each CDR3 protein is one row after TCRdb ran MiXCR on the 5' RACE reads. Here the sample spans approximately 2,000,000 distinct CDR3 sequences, roughly 43% being singletons. The material sequenced was blood. The receptor source for this set is a human donor in good health.

The V and J genes are TRBV28 and TRBJ2-3, with 9 bases matching TRBD1. The germline CDR1 and CDR2 sequences are MDHEN and SYDVKM. V was clipped by 5 bases and J by 4 bases; unmatched bases: 7. The CDR3 is 15 residues long. The CDR3 region is CASSKDRGPPDTQYF. In DNA form, the CDR3 reads TGTGCCAGCAGTAAGGACAGGGGTCCTCCAGATACGCAGTATTTT.

This clonotype was counted a few times. The J gene is TRBJ2-7, the V gene TRBV29-1, with TRBD2 as a possible D gene (5 bases). The V end lost 2 bases, the J end lost 6 bases, and 11 bases lay between the germline ends. The CDR3 is 12 amino acids. Germline V gene lookup returns CDR1 SQVTM and CDR2 ANQGSEA. As DNA, the CDR3 is TGCAGCGTTGAAAGCGGCTCGGGCGAGCAGTACTTC. This gives the protein CSVESGSGEQYF.

This clonotype was counted once. The chain links TRBV7-2 to TRBJ2-1; the D gene is possibly TRBD2 (6 bases). CDR3 length equals 17 residues. Germline CDR1 reads SGHTA; CDR2 reads FQGNSA. Deletions cut 5 bases from V and 4 bases from J, with 21 bases between. The CDR3 spells CASSPPGRQGRYNEQFF. For the CDR3, the DNA is TGTGCCAGCAGCCCGCCGGGGAGGCAGGGCAGGTACAATGAGCAGTTCTTC. The full variable domain, its missing parts supplied by reference TRBV7-2 and TRBJ2-1, is GAGVSQSPSNKVTEKGKDVELRCDPISGHTALYWYRQSLGQGLEFLIYFQGNSAPDKSGLPSDRFSAERTGGSVSTLTIQRTQQEDSAVYLCASSPPGRQGRYNEQFFGPGTRLTVL.

This rearrangement joins TRBV29-1 to TRBJ2-5, with D unresolved. The CDR3 extends over 12 amino acids. The V gene's germline CDR1 is SQVTM and CDR2 ANQGSEA. Trimming took off 7 bases at V and 2 bases at J, with 11 bases between the two ends. The CDR3 protein is CSAGDWQETQYF. The CDR3 DNA follows: TGCAGCGCTGGAGACTGGCAAGAGACCCAGTACTTC.

Details on this clonotype: At one of its ends the junction is not consistent with the germline gene, which may arise from a read error. The V and J genes are TRBV13 and TRBJ1-2; TRBD1 is a possible D gene (6 bases). Germline V gene data show CDR1 as PRHDT and CDR2 as FYEKMQ (reference sequence). The CDR3 covers 17 residues. The CDR3 DNA reads TGTGCCAGCAGCTTAGGCGCGGCAGGGGATTTTCCCTATGGTTACACCTTC. Translation: CASSLGAAGDFPYGYTF.

The sample holds a few counts of this clonotype. The chain uses TRBV6-6 and TRBJ2-7; D might be TRBD2 (5 bases). Trimming shortened V by 2 bases and J by 2 bases, and 7 bases separated the two germline ends. The germline V gene encodes CDR1 MNHNY and CDR2 SVGAGI (reference sequence). The CDR3 has 13 residues. The CDR3 DNA follows: TGTGCCAGCAGTTACGCACTAGCCTACGAGCAGTACTTC. Protein sequence: CASSYALAYEQYF.

V gene TRBV20-1 combines with J gene TRBJ1-1; 10 nucleotides match TRBD1. Germline-derived CDR1 and CDR2 are DFQATT and SNEGSKA (reference sequence). V gave up 2 bases and J gave up 4 bases; unmatched junction bases: 1. This CDR3 region has 13 residues. The CDR3 DNA reads TGCAGTGCTAGATGGGACAGGGGCACTGAAGCTTTCTTT. Its protein product is CSARWDRGTEAFF.

This clonotype was seen many times. The chain is built from TRBV4-3 and TRBJ2-5; D ambiguous. Near its end, the DNA agrees better with TRBJ2-7, so the J call may be wrong. CDR1 LGHNA and CDR2 YSLEER come from the germline V gene. This CDR3 region has 13 residues. The CDR3 DNA is TGCGCCAGCAGCCAAGATCTGGGCGACGAGCAGTACTTC. It is translated as CASSQDLGDEQYF.

This rearrangement joins TRBV19 to TRBJ1-2, with D perhaps TRBD1 (6 bases). Germline lookup yields CDR1 LNHDA and CDR2 SQIVND (reference sequence). The CDR3 loop spans 12 amino acids. V dropped 6 bases and J dropped 8 bases, with 13 bases sitting between them. The CDR3 DNA reads as TGTGCCAGTAGCTACAGGGAGGGGGGCTACACCTTC. Translating gives CASSYREGGYTF. The full variable domain, with the rest looked up from reference TRBV19 and TRBJ1-2, is DGGITQSPKYLFRKEGQNVTLSCEQNLNHDAMYWYRQDPGQGLRLIYYSQIVNDFQKGDIAEGYSVSREKKESFPLTVTSAQKNPTAFYLCASSYREGGYTFGSGTRLTVV.

The V gene is TRBV27, the J gene TRBJ2-3; TRBD1 matches at 8 bases. Germline assignment: CDR1 MNHEY and CDR2 SMNVEV (reference sequence). The ends lost 8 bases at V and 2 bases at J; junction bases unmatched: 9. The CDR3 runs 15 residues. CDR3 protein: CASGRGRFPTDTQYF. The CDR3 DNA sequence: TGTGCCAGCGGCAGGGGGCGCTTTCCCACAGATACGCAGTATTTT.

The rearrangement links TRBV6-2 or TRBV6-3 to TRBJ2-5, with 10 bases that match TRBD2. CDR3 length: 15 amino acids. In germline, CDR1 is MNHEY, CDR2 SVGEGT. V lost 2 bases, J lost 8 bases, and 8 bases stayed unmatched. The CDR3 sequence is CASSYVRSGGGTQYF. The CDR3, as DNA: TGTGCCAGCAGTTACGTGCGAAGCGGGGGGGGAACCCAGTACTTC.

The chain employs TRBV4-3 and TRBJ1-5; D possibly corresponds to TRBD1 (5 bases). Trimming left V 2 bases short and J 5 bases short, with 13 bases between. The CDR3 extends over 15 amino acids. CDR1 is LGHNA, CDR2 YSLEER, per germline. This chain's CDR3 is CASSQLWGEDQPQHF. The DNA of the CDR3 is TGCGCCAGCAGCCAACTATGGGGGGAAGATCAGCCCCAGCATTTT.

This clonotype has only a few counts. The rearrangement links TRBV25-1 to TRBJ2-1; the match to TRBD2 covers 12 bases. The V gene end was trimmed by 7 bases and the J gene end by 0 bases; junction bases not matched to a gene: 4. The CDR3 has 16 amino acids. Germline V gene sequence: CDR1 MGHDK, CDR2 SYGVNS. The CDR3 DNA reads TGTGCCAGCATGACTAGCGGGGGAAGCTCCTACAATGAGCAGTTCTTC. Translating it yields CASMTSGGSSYNEQFF.

This chain connects TRBV6-2 or TRBV6-3 to TRBJ2-4; the D gene is possibly TRBD1 (6 bases). Trimming took 7 bases from V and 12 from J, leaving 22 bases between them. The CDR3 is 14 amino acids. The germline V gene has CDR1 MNHEY and CDR2 SVGEGT. The CDR3 DNA reads TGTGCCAGCAAAGACCGGGACACCTATTTTCGTCAGTACTTC. Its translation: CASKDRDTYFRQYF.

This clonotype was seen only a few times. This chain joins TRBV7-9 and TRBJ1-1, with D perhaps matching TRBD1 (6 bases). There are 14 residues in the CDR3. The V end lost 7 bases, the J end lost 1 base, and 13 bases lay between the germline ends. The V gene's germline CDR1 is SEHNR and CDR2 FQNEAQ (reference sequence). CDR3 amino acids: CASKWGQPNTEAFF. The CDR3 nucleotides are TGTGCCAGCAAGTGGGGGCAACCGAACACTGAAGCTTTCTTT. Full variable domain (rest looked up from reference TRBV7-9 and TRBJ1-1): DTGVSQNPRHKITKRGQNVTFRCDPISEHNRLYWYRQTLGQGPEFLTYFQNEAQLEKSRLLSDRFSAERPKGSFSTLEIQRTEQGDSAMYLCASKWGQPNTEAFFGQGTRLTVV.

This chain connects TRBV20-1 to TRBJ1-2, with unresolved D. Germline lookup yields CDR1 DFQATT and CDR2 SNEGSKA (reference sequence). CDR3 length: 14 residues. V lost 3 bases, J lost 8 bases, and 19 bases lay in between. In DNA form, the CDR3 reads TGCAGTGCTAGGAGCACTGGTTTGACCTACGGCTACACCTTC. It yields the protein CSARSTGLTYGYTF.

V usage is TRBV5-1 and J usage is TRBJ2-5; the D gene could be TRBD1 or TRBD2 (5 bases each). CDR1 and CDR2 from the germline V gene are SGHRS and YFSETQ. V lost 0 bases and J 3 bases, leaving 9 bases between the germline ends. This CDR3 is 14 amino acids long. In nucleotides, the CDR3 is TGCGCCAGCAGCTTGGGTGAGGGGAAAGAGACCCAGTACTTC. Its translation: CASSLGEGKETQYF.

This sequence joins TRBV20-1 and TRBJ1-4, with 8 bases fitting TRBD1. Per the germline V gene, CDR1 is DFQATT and CDR2 is SNEGSKA (reference sequence). The CDR3 spans 13 residues. V lost 4 bases, J lost 8 bases, and 6 bases stayed unmatched. The CDR3: CSAIQRTGEKLFF. CDR3 nucleotides: TGCAGTGCTATCCAAAGGACAGGGGAAAAACTGTTTTTT.

The V and J genes are TRBV6-1 and TRBJ2-7; tentative D call: TRBD1 (5 bases). From germline, CDR1 is MNHNS and CDR2 SASEGT. The CDR3 is 14 residues long. V dropped 2 bases and J dropped 4 bases, with 12 bases sitting between them. The CDR3 sequence: CASSERRTHYEQYF. In nucleotides, the CDR3 is TGTGCCAGCAGTGAACGGCGGACACATTACGAGCAGTACTTC.

Of note for this clonotype: Its ends do not fully match the called genes, so a read error is possible. The chain carries TRBV6-1 and TRBJ2-4; maybe TRBD1 (6 bases). The CDR3 is made up of 13 amino acids. Germline CDR1 is MNHNS and CDR2 is SASEGT. The CDR3 DNA reads as TGTGCCAGCAGTGAACAGACCAGGGACATTCGGTACTTC. Its translation is CASSEQTRDIRYF.

V gene TRBV10-3 combines with J gene TRBJ2-3, with D perhaps matching TRBD1 (7 bases). The CDR3 is 15 residues long. Germline V gives CDR1 ENHRY, CDR2 SYGVKD. Trimming took 6 bases from V and 6 from J, leaving 19 bases between them. Here the CDR3 DNA reads TGTGCCATCAGGCCGACAGGGTCGGAGGGTGATACGCAGTATTTT. Protein sequence: CAIRPTGSEGDTQYF.

The chain is built from TRBV7-8 and TRBJ2-5; perhaps TRBD1 as D (5 bases). Germline values: CDR1 SGHVS, CDR2 FQNEAQ. The CDR3 spans 17 residues. Trimming removed 3 bases from V and 0 bases from J, with 17 bases in between. CDR3 nucleotide sequence: TGTGCCAGCAGCTTGCCAGCCCCTGCAGGGTACCAAGAGACCCAGTACTTC. Translated: CASSLPAPAGYQETQYF.

The gene calls are TRBV5-1 and TRBJ2-3; D may be TRBD2 (6 bases). The CDR3 totals 14 residues. Looked up from germline, CDR1 is SGHRS and CDR2 is YFSETQ. V was cut by 3 bases and J by 5 bases, with 13 bases left in between. The CDR3 spells CASSSVEGGDTQYF. DNA of the CDR3: TGCGCCAGCAGCTCGGTGGAGGGTGGAGATACGCAGTATTTT.

This clonotype occurred a few times. The chain links TRBV29-1 to TRBJ2-7; 9 bases align to TRBD1. CDR3 length: 14 residues. The germline V gene encodes CDR1 SQVTM and CDR2 ANQGSEA. The J segment lost 4 bases and the V segment lost 4 bases, leaving 8 bases of the junction unmatched. In DNA, the CDR3 is TGCAGCGTTGGTGGAGGACAGGGGTGGTACGAGCAGTACTTC. It encodes CSVGGGQGWYEQYF.

J is TRBJ2-4 and V is TRBV20-1, with TRBD2 identical over 8 bases. The end of the DNA is better explained by TRBJ2-7, so the J call may be wrong. The V gene's germline CDR1 is DFQATT and CDR2 SNEGSKA (reference sequence). CDR3 length equals 15 residues. Here the CDR3 reads CSASKRTGGVYEQYF. In DNA form, the CDR3 reads TGCAGTGCTAGTAAGAGGACCGGGGGGGTATACGAGCAGTACTTC.

The chain couples TRBV2 to TRBJ2-1; D gene uncertain. The length of the CDR3 is 13 residues. V was cut by 3 bases and J by 8 bases, with 11 bases left in between. Per the germline V gene, CDR1 is SNHLY and CDR2 is FYNNEI. This CDR3 is CASSEDGSYEQFF. The CDR3 DNA sequence: TGTGCCAGCAGTGAGGATGGCTCGTATGAGCAGTTCTTC.

The chain employs TRBV6-5 and TRBJ1-2; maybe TRBD1 (6 bases). This CDR3 has 15 residues. Trimming took 5 bases from V and 7 from J, leaving 20 bases between them. Germline CDR1 is MNHEY and CDR2 is SVGAGI. CDR3 amino acids: CASSPLQGSWRGYTF. As DNA, the CDR3 is TGTGCCAGCAGTCCGCTACAGGGATCTTGGCGTGGCTACACCTTC.

This clonotype appeared a few times. This chain links TRBV6-2 or TRBV6-3 with TRBJ2-5; D is ambiguous. The J call could be wrong; TRBJ2-7 is a better fit for the DNA end. The CDR3 sequence is 16 residues long. Germline V CDR1 and CDR2: MNHEY, SVGEGT. CDR3 in amino acids: CASSYTPLYDIYEQYF. The CDR3 DNA reads TGTGCCAGCAGTTACACCCCGCTTTATGACATCTACGAGCAGTACTTC.